This TCR beta chain was found in a study of blood T cell repertoires in COVID-19. The wider study: Material from acute and convalescent COVID-19 was sourced from the United States, Italy and Spain. The cDNA or gDNA used as material had been derived from T cells, B-cell-depleted T cells, or PBMCs.

The CDR3 has 15 residues. The V segment lost 3 bases and the J segment 5 bases; nucleotides outside the gene matches: 7. The germline CDR1 and CDR2 sequences are DFQATT and SNEGSKA (reference sequence). TCRdb's table, derived via immunoSEQ multiplex PCR, lists solely in-frame clones and lacks some. The sample yields 88,000 or so clones, less than 90% seen once. Source material: peripheral blood. This receptor was identified in a man aged 55-75 years with acute or convalescent COVID-19. This chain links TRBV20-1 with TRBJ2-3, with 11 bases lining up with TRBD2. The CDR3 coding sequence is TGCAGTGCTAGTCGCCGTAGCGGGAGGGAAGATACGCAGTATTTT. This encodes CSASRRSGREDTQYF.